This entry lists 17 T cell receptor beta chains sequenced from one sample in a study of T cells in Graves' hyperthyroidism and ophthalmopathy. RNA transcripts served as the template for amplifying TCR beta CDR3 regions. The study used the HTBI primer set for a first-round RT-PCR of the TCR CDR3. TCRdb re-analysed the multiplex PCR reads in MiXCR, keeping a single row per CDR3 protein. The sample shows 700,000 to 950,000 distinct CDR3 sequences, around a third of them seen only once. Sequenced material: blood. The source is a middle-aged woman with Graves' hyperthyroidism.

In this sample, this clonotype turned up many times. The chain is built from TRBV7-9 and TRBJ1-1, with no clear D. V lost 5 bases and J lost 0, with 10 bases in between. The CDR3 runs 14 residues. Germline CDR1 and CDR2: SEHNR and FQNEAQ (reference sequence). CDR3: CASSQAGMNTEAFF. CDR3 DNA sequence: TGTGCCAGCAGCCAGGCGGGGATGAACACTGAAGCTTTCTTT. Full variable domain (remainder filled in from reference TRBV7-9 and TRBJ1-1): DTGVSQNPRHKITKRGQNVTFRCDPISEHNRLYWYRQTLGQGPEFLTYFQNEAQLEKSRLLSDRFSAERPKGSFSTLEIQRTEQGDSAMYLCASSQAGMNTEAFFGQGTRLTVV.

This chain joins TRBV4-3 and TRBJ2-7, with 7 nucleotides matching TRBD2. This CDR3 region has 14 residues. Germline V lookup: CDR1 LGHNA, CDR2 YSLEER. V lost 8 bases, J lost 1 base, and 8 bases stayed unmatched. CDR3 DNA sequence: TGCGCCAGCTCAAGCGGGATGGGGTCCTACGAGCAGTACTTC. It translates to CASSSGMGSYEQYF.

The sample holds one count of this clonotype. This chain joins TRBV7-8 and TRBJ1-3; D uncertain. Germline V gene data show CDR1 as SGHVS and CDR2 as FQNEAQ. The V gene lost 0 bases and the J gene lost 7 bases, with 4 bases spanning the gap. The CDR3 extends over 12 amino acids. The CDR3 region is CASSLASNTIYF. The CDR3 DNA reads TGTGCCAGCAGCTTAGCCTCTAACACCATATATTTT.

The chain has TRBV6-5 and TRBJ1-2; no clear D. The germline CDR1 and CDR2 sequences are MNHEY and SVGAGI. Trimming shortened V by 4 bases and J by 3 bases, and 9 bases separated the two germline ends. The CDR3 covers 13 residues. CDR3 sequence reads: CASSLWRHYGYTF. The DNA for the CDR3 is TGTGCCAGCAGTTTGTGGAGGCACTATGGCTACACCTTC.

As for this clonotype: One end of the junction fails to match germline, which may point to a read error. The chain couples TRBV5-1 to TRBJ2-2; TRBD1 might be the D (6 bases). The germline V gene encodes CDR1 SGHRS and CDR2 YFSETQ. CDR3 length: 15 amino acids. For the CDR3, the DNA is TGTGCCAGCAGCCAAGAAGGGGGTTACACCGGGGAGCTGTTTTTT. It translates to CASSQEGGYTGELFF.

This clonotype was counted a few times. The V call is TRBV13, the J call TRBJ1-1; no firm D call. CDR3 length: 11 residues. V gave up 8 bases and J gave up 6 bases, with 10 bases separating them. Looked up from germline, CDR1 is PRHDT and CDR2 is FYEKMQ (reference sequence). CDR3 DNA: TGTGCCAGCTTCCGGAGCGCTGAAGCTTTCTTT. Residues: CASFRSAEAFF.

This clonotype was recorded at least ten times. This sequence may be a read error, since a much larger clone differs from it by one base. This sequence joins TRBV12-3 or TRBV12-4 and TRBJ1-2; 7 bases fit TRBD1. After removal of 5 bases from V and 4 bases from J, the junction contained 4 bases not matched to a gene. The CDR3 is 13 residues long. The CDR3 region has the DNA TGTGCCAGCAGTCCGGACAGGACCTATGGCTACACCTTC. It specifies CASSPDRTYGYTF.

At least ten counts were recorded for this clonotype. CDR3 amino acids: CASTSGQAREQYF. Written as DNA, the CDR3 is TGTGCCAGCACTTCGGGACAGGCGCGCGAGCAGTACTTC. J is TRBJ2-7 and V is TRBV2, with 8 bases lining up with TRBD1. After removal of 7 bases from V and 6 bases from J, the junction contained 8 bases not matched to a gene. The CDR3 is made up of 13 amino acids. Germline CDR1 is SNHLY and CDR2 is FYNNEI.

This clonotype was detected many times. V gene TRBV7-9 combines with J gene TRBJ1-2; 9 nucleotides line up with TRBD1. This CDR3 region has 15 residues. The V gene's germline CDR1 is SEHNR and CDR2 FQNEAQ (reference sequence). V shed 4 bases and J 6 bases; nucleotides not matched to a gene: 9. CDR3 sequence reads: CASSSGQGIEDGYTF. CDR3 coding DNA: TGTGCCAGCAGCTCGGGACAGGGAATAGAGGATGGCTACACCTTC.

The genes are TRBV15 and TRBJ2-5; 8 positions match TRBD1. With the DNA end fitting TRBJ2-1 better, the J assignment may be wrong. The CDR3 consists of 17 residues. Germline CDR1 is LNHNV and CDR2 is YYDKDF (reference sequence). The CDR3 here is CATSSLGGRDRSNEQFF. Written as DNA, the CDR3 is TGTGCCACCAGCAGTCTCGGGGGCCGGGACAGGTCCAATGAGCAGTTCTTC.

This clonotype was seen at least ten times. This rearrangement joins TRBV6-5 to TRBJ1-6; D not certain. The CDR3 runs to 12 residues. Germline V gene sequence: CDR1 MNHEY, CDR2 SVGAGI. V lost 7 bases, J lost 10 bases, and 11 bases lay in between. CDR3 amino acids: CASKEGKSPLHF. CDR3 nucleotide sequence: TGTGCCAGCAAGGAGGGTAAATCACCCCTCCACTTT.

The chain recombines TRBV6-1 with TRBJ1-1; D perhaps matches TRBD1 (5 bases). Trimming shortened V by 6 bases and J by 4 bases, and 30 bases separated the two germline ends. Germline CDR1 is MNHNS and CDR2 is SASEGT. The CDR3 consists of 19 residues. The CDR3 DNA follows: TGTGCCAGCAGCCTTAGGGTCCGGGGGGTTTTCGGCGTTGGCACTGAAGCTTTCTTT. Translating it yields CASSLRVRGVFGVGTEAFF.

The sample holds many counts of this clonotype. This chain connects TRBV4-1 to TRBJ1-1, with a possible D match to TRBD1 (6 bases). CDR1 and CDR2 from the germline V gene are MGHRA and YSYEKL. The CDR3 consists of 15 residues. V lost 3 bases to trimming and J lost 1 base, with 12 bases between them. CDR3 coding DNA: TGCGCCAGCAGCCACGAGGACAGCTCGAACACTGAAGCTTTCTTT. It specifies CASSHEDSSNTEAFF.

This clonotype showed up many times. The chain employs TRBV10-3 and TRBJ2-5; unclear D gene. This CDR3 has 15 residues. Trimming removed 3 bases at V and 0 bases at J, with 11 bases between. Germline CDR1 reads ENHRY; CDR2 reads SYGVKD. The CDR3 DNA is TGTGCCATCAGTGAAAGGGCAGGTCACCAAGAGACCCAGTACTTC. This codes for CAISERAGHQETQYF.

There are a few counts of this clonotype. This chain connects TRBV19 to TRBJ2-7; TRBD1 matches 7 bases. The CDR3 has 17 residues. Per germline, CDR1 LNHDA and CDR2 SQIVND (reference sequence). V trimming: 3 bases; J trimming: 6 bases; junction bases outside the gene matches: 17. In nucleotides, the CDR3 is TGTGCCAGTAGTATCGTTAAAGACAGGGCTTATGGGGGCGAGCAGTACTTC. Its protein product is CASSIVKDRAYGGEQYF.

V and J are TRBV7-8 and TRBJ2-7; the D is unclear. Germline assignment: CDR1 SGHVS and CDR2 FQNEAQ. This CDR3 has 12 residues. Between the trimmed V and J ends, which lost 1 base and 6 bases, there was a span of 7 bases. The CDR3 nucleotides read TGTGCCAGCAGCTTAGTAACCCCCGAGCAGTACTTC. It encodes CASSLVTPEQYF.

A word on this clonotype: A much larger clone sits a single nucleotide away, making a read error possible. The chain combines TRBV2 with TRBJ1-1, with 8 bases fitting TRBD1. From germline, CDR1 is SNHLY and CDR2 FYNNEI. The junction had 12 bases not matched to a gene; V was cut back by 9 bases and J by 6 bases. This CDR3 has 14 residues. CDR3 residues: CARISSGGLAEAFF. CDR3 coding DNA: TGTGCCAGGATTTCCTCAGGGGGCCTGGCTGAAGCTTTCTTT.